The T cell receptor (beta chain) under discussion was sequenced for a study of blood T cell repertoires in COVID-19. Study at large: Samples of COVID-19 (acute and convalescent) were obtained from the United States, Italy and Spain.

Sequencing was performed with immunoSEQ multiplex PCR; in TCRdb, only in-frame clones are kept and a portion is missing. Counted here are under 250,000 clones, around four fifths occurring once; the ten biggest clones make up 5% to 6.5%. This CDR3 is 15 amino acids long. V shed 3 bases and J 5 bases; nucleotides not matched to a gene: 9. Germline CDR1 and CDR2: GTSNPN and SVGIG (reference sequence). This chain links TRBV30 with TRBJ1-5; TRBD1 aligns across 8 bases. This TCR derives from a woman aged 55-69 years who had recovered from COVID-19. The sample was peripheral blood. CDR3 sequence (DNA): TGTGCCTGGAGAGCGCCGGACAGGGTGGATCAGCCCCAGCATTTT. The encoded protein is CAWRAPDRVDQPQHF.